One sample yielded the 11 T cell receptor beta chains listed below, sequenced in a study of blood T cells in healthy people across ages. The authors ran a second PCR of about 6 to 11 cycles using a sample-barcoded 5' primer and a J-beta primer mix. MiXCR was run by TCRdb on the 5' RACE reads, yielding one entry per CDR3 protein. In the table there are about 930,000 distinct CDR3 sequences, about 27% of which are singletons. Another study also made use of these data, one on T cells of mothers and their children.

The source material was blood. The receptors stem from a middle-aged woman in good health.

The sample holds many counts of this clonotype. The V gene is TRBV4-1, the J gene TRBJ2-7; D possibly uses TRBD1 or TRBD2 (8 bases each). Trimming left V 1 base short and J 6 bases short, with 13 bases between. This CDR3 is built from 14 residues. Germline V gene sequence: CDR1 MGHRA, CDR2 YSYEKL. The CDR3, as DNA: TGCGCCAGCAGCCAAGGACAGGGGACTAGCGAGCAGTACTTC. Translation: CASSQGQGTSEQYF.

The rearrangement uses TRBV28 and TRBJ2-7; TRBD1 matches 7 bases. CDR3 length: 14 residues. The ends lost 5 bases at V and 9 bases at J; junction bases unmatched: 13. The germline CDR1 and CDR2 sequences are MDHEN and SYDVKM. The CDR3 coding sequence is TGTGCCAGCAGTCTGGGACAGACGCTATTGGGGCAGTACTTC. Its translation: CASSLGQTLLGQYF.

This clonotype was recorded many times. The chain is built from TRBV3-1 and TRBJ2-1; D might be TRBD1 or TRBD2, each matching 5 bases. Trimming took off 7 bases at V and 10 bases at J, with 14 bases between the two ends. In germline, CDR1 is LGHDT, CDR2 YNNKEL (reference sequence). CDR3 size: 12 residues. CDR3 loop: CASTTGRGEQFF. DNA of the CDR3: TGTGCCAGCACCACGGGACGAGGAGAGCAGTTCTTC.

Details on this clonotype: The junction departs from germline at one end; a sequencing error may be responsible. The chain is built from TRBV5-6 and TRBJ2-7, with 7 nucleotides matching TRBD1. The better agreement between TRBJ2-5 and the DNA end casts doubt on the J call. The germline V gene has CDR1 SGHDT and CDR2 YYEEEE. The CDR3 is 18 residues long. CDR3 residues: CASSLAVPGTEIQGTQYF. The CDR3 DNA sequence: TGTGCCAGCAGCTTGGCCGTTCCCGGGACAGAAATCCAAGGGACCCAGTACTTC.

This clonotype was seen at least ten times. CDR3 loop: CASTGRDRGGEQYF. CDR3 coding DNA: TGTGCCAGCACTGGCCGGGACAGGGGGGGCGAGCAGTACTTC. The J gene is TRBJ2-7, the V gene TRBV12-3 or TRBV12-4, with 11 bases aligning to TRBD1. The CDR3 is 14 amino acids. J gave up 6 bases and V 7 bases, and 8 bases lay outside the gene matches.

This clonotype appeared a few times. This rearrangement joins TRBV29-1 to TRBJ2-2; the match to TRBD2 covers 10 bases. Germline loops: CDR1 SQVTM, CDR2 ANQGSEA. The trim removed 6 bases at V and 3 bases at J, leaving 7 bases unmatched. The CDR3 covers 15 residues. The CDR3 region is CSVLWTSGDTGELFF. CDR3 bases: TGCAGCGTCCTATGGACTAGCGGCGACACCGGGGAGCTGTTTTTT.

The V and J genes are TRBV20-1 and TRBJ1-3; D might be TRBD1 (6 bases). This CDR3 spans 18 amino acids. V lost 1 base and J lost 1, with 20 bases in between. Germline CDR1 is DFQATT and CDR2 is SNEGSKA (reference sequence). The CDR3 region has the DNA TGCAGTGCTAGAGTGACAGGTGGTAAAGGAATTTCTGGAAACACCATATATTTT. Encoded protein: CSARVTGGKGISGNTIYF.

V usage is TRBV27 and J usage is TRBJ2-6; D tentatively reads TRBD1 or TRBD2 (5 bases each). The CDR3 extends over 17 amino acids. Germline CDR1 is MNHEY and CDR2 is SMNVEV (reference sequence). V was trimmed by 7 bases and J by 0 bases, leaving 16 bases between them. The CDR3 DNA is TGTGCCAGCAAAGGGACCAGGGTTTCCTCTGGGGCCAACGTCCTGACTTTC. Encoded protein: CASKGTRVSSGANVLTF.

This clonotype was counted at least ten times. The J gene is TRBJ1-2, the V gene TRBV20-1, with TRBD1 matching over 7 bases. CDR1 and CDR2 from the germline V gene are DFQATT and SNEGSKA (reference sequence). The CDR3 spans 14 residues. With V trimmed by 0 bases and J by 4 bases, 5 bases remained unmatched. The CDR3 sequence: CSAREWTGFYGYTF. The DNA for the CDR3 is TGCAGTGCTAGAGAATGGACAGGATTCTATGGCTACACCTTC.

As for this clonotype: Possible read error: a much larger clone is one base away. This chain links TRBV7-2 with TRBJ2-7; D call uncertain. The CDR3 covers 16 residues. Germline assignment: CDR1 SGHTA and CDR2 FQGNSA. The CDR3, as DNA: TGTGCCGGCAGCCCCAAAGCTGCCCAGGCGTACTACGAGCAGTACTTC. It specifies CAGSPKAAQAYYEQYF.

This chain links TRBV5-1 with TRBJ1-1; D is possibly TRBD1 (5 bases). V lost 4 bases, J lost 2 bases, and 15 bases lay in between. The length of the CDR3 is 15 residues. Germline-derived CDR1 and CDR2 are SGHRS and YFSETQ. CDR3 protein: CASSRATDSNTEAFF. In DNA, the CDR3 is TGCGCCAGCAGCCGTGCGACAGATTCCAACACTGAAGCTTTCTTT.